Each of the 26 T cell receptor beta chains below was sequenced from the same sample in a study of Ad26.COV2.S vaccination and SARS-CoV-2 variants. This table comes from immunoSEQ multiplex PCR, and its TCRdb copy is limited to in-frame clones, with some not included. The sample contains 300,000 to 400,000 clones, about 91% of which appear only once. Source: peripheral blood, taken after recovery from COVID-19. Receptors originate from a human donor who had recovered from COVID-19.

The chain links TRBV7-3 to TRBJ2-3, with 9 bases matching TRBD1. V lost 4 bases and J lost 4; bases outside the gene matches: 9. CDR3 length equals 16 residues. Germline V gene data show CDR1 as SGHTA and CDR2 as FQGTGA. The CDR3 spells CASSSLDRGPPDTQYF. The CDR3 DNA reads TGTGCCAGCAGCTCTTTGGACAGGGGCCCCCCAGATACGCAGTATTTT.

The genes are TRBV15 and TRBJ2-7; 9 bases fit TRBD1. V dropped 5 bases and J dropped 6; count of bases not matched to a gene: 11. Germline CDR1 reads LNHNV; CDR2 reads YYDKDF (reference sequence). The length of the CDR3 is 15 residues. The DNA for the CDR3 is TGTGCCACCAGCCGAGGCGGGACAGGGTTGGCCGAGCAGTACTTC. As protein: CATSRGGTGLAEQYF.

The J gene is TRBJ1-2, the V gene TRBV29-1; D is undetermined. Germline V gene data show CDR1 as SQVTM and CDR2 as ANQGSEA. Trimming stripped 4 bases from V and 3 bases from J, with 9 bases between. This CDR3 has 12 amino acids. The CDR3, as DNA: TGCAGCGTTGCGTCGAGTGACTATGGCTACACCTTC. This encodes CSVASSDYGYTF.

Comment on this clone: Other DNA sequences in this sample translate to the same CDR3. This chain uses TRBV5-1 with TRBJ2-7; no clear D gene. With 4 bases removed from V and 0 bases from J, the gap between germline ends came to 8 bases. CDR1 is SGHRS, CDR2 YFSETQ, per germline. The CDR3 totals 13 residues. The CDR3 is CASSLDGSYEQYF. DNA of the CDR3: TGCGCCAGCAGCCTCGACGGCTCCTACGAGCAGTACTTC.

A single count supports this clone. This chain links TRBV27 with TRBJ2-4, with D possibly being TRBD1 (5 bases). This CDR3 spans 12 amino acids. With 6 bases removed from V and 5 bases from J, the gap between germline ends came to 8 bases. CDR1 and CDR2 (germline): MNHEY, SMNVEV (reference sequence). The CDR3 region is CASSSRENIQYF. DNA of the CDR3: TGTGCCAGCAGCTCCAGGGAAAACATTCAGTACTTC.

The V call is TRBV7-2, the J call TRBJ2-7, with 10 bases fitting TRBD1. From germline, CDR1 is SGHTA and CDR2 FQGNSA. This CDR3 contains 16 residues. J gave up 2 bases and V 4 bases, and 8 bases lay outside the gene matches. The CDR3 nucleotides read TGTGCCAGCAGCTCATTCCGGGACAGGGGCCCCTACGAGCAGTACTTC. Amino acid sequence: CASSSFRDRGPYEQYF.

The CDR3 nucleotides read TGTGCCAGCAGGGGACAGGGAAGCCCTGAAGCTTTCTTT. It codes for CASRGQGSPEAFF. The chain couples TRBV12-3 or TRBV12-4 to TRBJ1-1; 9 positions match TRBD1. The CDR3 sequence is 13 residues long. Trimming at V came to 6 bases and at J to 6 bases, leaving 5 bases not matched to a gene.

DNA of the CDR3: TGCGCCAGCAGCCAATCTTACAGGGTTGGGACCGGGGAGCTGTTTTTT. Encoded protein: CASSQSYRVGTGELFF. The V and J genes are TRBV4-3 and TRBJ2-2; D might be TRBD1 (6 bases). The CDR3 is 16 amino acids. The germline V gene has CDR1 LGHNA and CDR2 YSLEER. V lost 2 bases and J 5 bases, leaving 15 bases between the germline ends.

CDR3: CASSAPRGGAGSTGELFF. CDR3 DNA sequence: TGTGCCAGCAGCGCACCACGAGGGGGAGCGGGATCCACCGGGGAGCTGTTTTTT. The rearrangement uses TRBV5-6 and TRBJ2-2; D is perhaps TRBD2 (7 bases). CDR1 SGHDT and CDR2 YYEEEE come from the germline V gene. The CDR3 is made up of 18 amino acids. V gave up 4 bases and J gave up 4 bases, with 23 bases separating them.

The CDR3 loop reads CASSGFLDRVGPADTQYF. The CDR3 region has the DNA TGTGCCAGCAGTGGGTTCCTGGACAGGGTGGGGCCCGCAGATACGCAGTATTTT. This chain connects TRBV2 to TRBJ2-3; 8 positions agree with TRBD1. Trimming took 4 bases from V and 4 from J; bases not matched to a gene: 16. CDR1 is SNHLY and CDR2 is FYNNEI in the germline V gene. The CDR3 has 18 amino acids. The full variable domain, completed using reference TRBV2 and TRBJ2-3, is EPEVTQTPSHQVTQMGQEVILRCVPISNHLYFYWYRQILGQKVEFLVSFYNNEISEKSEIFDDQFSVERPDGSNFTLKIRSTKLEDSAMYFCASSGFLDRVGPADTQYFGPGTRLTVL.

DNA for the CDR3: TGTGCCAGCAGCCTCCTAGGAGGGGGGGCCCTTAGCAAAAACATTCAGTACTTC. Translated: CASSLLGGGALSKNIQYF. The gene calls are TRBV7-9 and TRBJ2-4; D may be TRBD2 (7 bases). V lost 5 bases to trimming and J lost 3 bases, with 23 bases between them. The CDR3 contains 18 residues. Germline CDR1 SEHNR, CDR2 FQNEAQ (reference sequence).

The chain is built from TRBV27 and TRBJ1-6, with 8 positions matching TRBD1. The germline V gene has CDR1 MNHEY and CDR2 SMNVEV (reference sequence). The V segment lost 6 bases and the J segment 10 bases; nucleotides outside the gene matches: 14. The CDR3 totals 16 residues. The CDR3 DNA reads TGTGCCAGCAGCTTACAGACAGGGGAGGAAAAGTCACCCCTCCACTTT. Its protein product is CASSLQTGEEKSPLHF.

The V call is TRBV3-1 (or the pseudogene TRBV3-2), the J call TRBJ1-1; D ambiguous. V lost 1 base to trimming and J lost 10 bases, with 13 bases between them. CDR1 is LGHDT, CDR2 YNNKEL, per germline (reference sequence). This CDR3 region has 13 residues. As DNA, the CDR3 is TGTGCCAGCAGCCAAGGGGCCGGCTTTGGAGCTTTCTTT. The encoded protein is CASSQGAGFGAFF.

The gene calls are TRBV24-1 and TRBJ2-3; 7 nucleotides line up with TRBD1. CDR1 KGHDR and CDR2 SFDVKD come from the germline V gene. CDR3 size: 15 residues. The J segment lost 1 base and the V segment lost 5 bases, leaving 5 bases of the junction unmatched. The CDR3: CATSARDRGTDTQYF. In nucleotides, the CDR3 is TGTGCCACCAGTGCCCGGGACAGAGGCACAGATACGCAGTATTTT.

Worth noting for this clone: This specimen includes other DNA sequences encoding the same CDR3. The rearrangement links TRBV5-1 to TRBJ1-1; D is undetermined. V lost 0 bases to trimming and J lost 2 bases, with 8 bases between them. CDR1 and CDR2 (germline): SGHRS, YFSETQ. CDR3 length equals 14 residues. CDR3 amino acids: CASSLAPANTEAFF. The CDR3, as DNA: TGCGCCAGCAGCTTGGCTCCAGCTAACACTGAAGCTTTCTTT.

The V gene is TRBV27, the J gene TRBJ2-7; 8 bases match TRBD1. This CDR3 has 15 amino acids. V shed 5 bases and J 3 bases; nucleotides not matched to a gene: 9. Germline CDR1 MNHEY, CDR2 SMNVEV (reference sequence). The CDR3 protein is CASSSPAGGVYEQYF. In nucleotides, the CDR3 is TGTGCCAGCAGTAGCCCGGCAGGGGGCGTCTACGAGCAGTACTTC.

The rearrangement joins TRBV16 to TRBJ2-7; D is tentatively TRBD1 or TRBD2 (5 bases each). V was trimmed by 2 bases and J by 12 bases, leaving 11 bases between them. This CDR3 region has 11 residues. The germline CDR1 and CDR2 sequences are KGHSY and FQNENV. Here the CDR3 reads CASSQGDRLYF. The CDR3 DNA reads as TGTGCCAGCAGCCAAGGGGACCGACTGTACTTC. The complete variable domain, with remaining parts taken from reference TRBV16 and TRBJ2-7, reads GEEVAQTPKHLVRGEGQKAKLYCAPIKGHSYVFWYQQVLKNEFKFLISFQNENVFDETGMPKERFSAKCLPNSPCSLEIQATKLEDSAVYFCASSQGDRLYFGPGTRLTVT.

The V and J genes are TRBV5-4 and TRBJ2-3; D is possibly TRBD2 (6 bases). CDR1 is SGHNT, CDR2 YYREEE, per germline (reference sequence). CDR3 length: 15 amino acids. Deletions cut 0 bases from V and 3 bases from J, with 11 bases between. CDR3 bases: TGTGCCAGCAGCTTGGGGGGGGACGGGACAGATACGCAGTATTTT. Encoded protein: CASSLGGDGTDTQYF.

The CDR3 DNA reads as TGTGCCAGCAGTCAACGACGGCTCGGGGAGCTGTTTTTT. Translation gives CASSQRRLGELFF. V and J are TRBV12-3 or TRBV12-4 and TRBJ2-2; D is undetermined. The CDR3 is 13 residues long. V was pared by 5 bases and J by 7 bases, with 11 bases between.

The genes are TRBV7-2 and TRBJ1-1; D not resolved. The CDR3 runs 15 residues. Germline loops: CDR1 SGHTA, CDR2 FQGNSA. Between the trimmed V and J ends, which lost 2 bases and 0 bases, there was a span of 10 bases. The CDR3 DNA reads TGTGCCAGCAGCTTAATTAGCGGCCTGAACACTGAAGCTTTCTTT. Translating it yields CASSLISGLNTEAFF.

This rearrangement joins TRBV5-1 to TRBJ1-2; D uncertain. The CDR3 is 15 residues long. Trimming pared 0 bases from V and 2 bases from J, leaving 11 bases between. Germline V gives CDR1 SGHRS, CDR2 YFSETQ. The CDR3 bases are TGCGCCAGCAGCTTGGTTTTAGGGCAGAACTATGGCTACACCTTC. Its translation: CASSLVLGQNYGYTF.

This chain links TRBV7-2 with TRBJ2-2, with D perhaps given as TRBD1 or TRBD2 (5 bases each). The CDR3 has 16 residues. V lost 1 base, J lost 0 bases, and 9 bases lay in between. Germline V gives CDR1 SGHTA, CDR2 FQGNSA. CDR3 nucleotides: TGTGCCAGCAGCTTAGATCCGGGGCCGAACACCGGGGAGCTGTTTTTT. Protein: CASSLDPGPNTGELFF.

V is TRBV11-2 and J is TRBJ2-7; TRBD2 matches at 7 bases. Germline V gene sequence: CDR1 SGHAT, CDR2 FQNNGV. Germline trimming cut 4 bases from V and 4 bases from J; bases unmatched to any gene: 1. The CDR3 consists of 12 residues. CDR3 protein: CASSSGGYEQYF. The CDR3 nucleotides read TGTGCCAGCAGCTCGGGGGGATACGAGCAGTACTTC.

This clone has a single count. The chain combines TRBV6-1 with TRBJ1-3, with D maybe TRBD1 (6 bases). Germline V gene lookup returns CDR1 MNHNS and CDR2 SASEGT. Trimming shortened V by 0 bases and J by 0 bases, and 12 bases separated the two germline ends. The CDR3 has 17 amino acids. The CDR3 sequence: CASSEAPGATSGNTIYF. The DNA for the CDR3 is TGTGCCAGCAGTGAAGCGCCGGGGGCAACCTCTGGAAACACCATATATTTT.

J is TRBJ2-2 and V is TRBV9; the D call may be TRBD1 or TRBD2 (5 bases each). This CDR3 region has 17 residues. The germline V and J ends were trimmed by 0 bases and 5 bases, with 17 bases remaining between them. Germline V gene lookup returns CDR1 SGDLS and CDR2 YYNGEE. The CDR3 DNA reads TGTGCCAGCAGCGTAGCTGACGGGGCACGACTAACCGGGGAGCTGTTTTTT. Protein sequence: CASSVADGARLTGELFF.

The chain links TRBV20-1 to TRBJ1-1; 7 bases align to TRBD1. V shed 7 bases, J shed 6 bases, and the junction held 5 bases outside the gene matches. Germline loops: CDR1 DFQATT, CDR2 SNEGSKA (reference sequence). The CDR3 sequence is 11 residues long. For the CDR3, the DNA is TGCAGTGGTAGCGACAGGGCTGAAGCTTTCTTT. As protein: CSGSDRAEAFF.